The T cell receptor beta chain described here comes from a study of blood T cell repertoires in COVID-19. Study overall: Sites across the United States, Italy and Spain contributed samples from acute and convalescent COVID-19. T cells, B-cell-depleted T cells, or PBMCs provided the cDNA or gDNA that served as material.

The CDR3 spans 13 residues. Trimming took 2 bases from V and 4 from J, leaving 9 bases between them. Looked up from germline, CDR1 is SGHRS and CDR2 is YFSETQ. This clone turned up a few times. Under the authors' procedure: Amplifying reference gene primers gave estimates of nucleated cell counts. Libraries were prepared by immunoSEQ multiplex PCR; TCRdb keeps only in-frame clonotypes and omits some of them. V, J and clone size were drawn from that table, and D and trimming were deduced from the DNA. Of about 140,000 clones listed, 87% are singletons. The clonotype originates from a human donor in a cohort sampled during active COVID-19. The rearrangement links TRBV5-1 to TRBJ1-1; unclear D gene. The source material was peripheral blood. CDR3 sequence (DNA): TGCGCCAGCAGCTTTTCGGGTCCCACTGAAGCTTTCTTT. It specifies CASSFSGPTEAFF.